This paragraph reports one T cell receptor beta chain. The record originates from a study of blood T cell repertoires in COVID-19. Study details: Both acute and convalescent COVID-19 samples were obtained from the United States, Italy and Spain. Sample material is recorded as cDNA or gDNA derived from T cells, B-cell-depleted T cells, or PBMCs.

Per the study methods: Counts of nucleated cells, estimated from reference gene primer amplification, were obtained. Libraries were prepared by immunoSEQ multiplex PCR; TCRdb keeps only in-frame clonotypes and omits some of them. V and J calls and clone size come straight from that table; D and trimming were deduced from the DNA. The data contain some 48,000 clones, around nine tenths of them singletons. Germline V gene lookup returns CDR1 PRHDT and CDR2 FYEKMQ (reference sequence). The CDR3 sequence is 15 residues long. Trimming stripped 5 bases from V and 3 bases from J, with 14 bases between. Sequenced material: peripheral blood. The sequence came from a man aged 65 to 85 with active COVID-19. The rearrangement uses TRBV13 and TRBJ1-5, with a possible D match to TRBD1 (5 bases). CDR3 in amino acids: CASSLGRGDNQPQHF. The CDR3 nucleotides are TGTGCCAGCAGCCTTGGACGGGGGGACAATCAGCCCCAGCATTTT.